These T cell receptor beta chains were read from a single sample in a study of OX40 agonist ivuxolimab in advanced cancers. The assay was immunoSEQ multiplex PCR, and TCRdb's table has in-frame clones only and misses some. The sample carries under 55,000 clones, about nine tenths recorded once. The sequencing used CD4+ or CD8+ T cells sorted from blood, collected in a trial of the OX40 agonist ivuxolimab. Every receptor here comes from an adult with an advanced solid tumor such as melanoma, head and neck, liver or kidney cancer. Both conserved end residues are part of each CDR3. D genes are given only for firm matches. Some rows have no size entry. The others give once, few or many, or a class for an expanded clone.

V gene	J gene	clone size	D gene	CDR3 DNA	CDR3 protein
TRBV5-1	TRBJ2-1	-	TRBD1	TGCGCCAGCAGCGGCAGACAGGGCGTATTCGCGAATGAGCAGTTCTTC	CASSGRQGVFANEQFF
TRBV4-2	TRBJ1-1	few	-	TGTGCCAGCAGCCTCATAGGGACTGGAGTCACTGAAGCTTTCTTT	CASSLIGTGVTEAFF
TRBV5-6	TRBJ1-3	-	TRBD1	TGTGCCAGCAGCCCGATTTCCACCGGGGACAGATCTGGAAACACCATATATTTT	CASSPISTGDRSGNTIYF
TRBV9	TRBJ2-5	-	-	TGTGCCAGCAGCGCCCCCCCCTTCGGGGGAAGGGGAGAGACCCAGTACTTC	CASSAPPFGGRGETQYF
TRBV6-5	TRBJ1-6	-	-	TGTGCCAGCAATGACGGGACCTTTTATTCACCCCTCCACTTT	CASNDGTFYSPLHF
TRBV7-9	TRBJ2-2	few	TRBD2	TGTGCCAGCAGCTCTCCAGCGGGGGGGAACACCGGGGAGCTGTTTTTT	CASSSPAGGNTGELFF
TRBV7-2	TRBJ1-3	-	-	TGTGCCAGCAGCTTAGTAGAAGGATACACCATATATTTT	CASSLVEGYTIYF
TRBV10-1	TRBJ1-2	-	-	TGCGCCAGCAGTGAAACCACCGCGGCAGACCCTATGGGCTACACCTTC	CASSETTAADPMGYTF
TRBV15	TRBJ2-7	-	TRBD1	TGTGCCACCAGCAGAGATGGGACAGGGTCTCCCTACGAGCAGTACTTC	CATSRDGTGSPYEQYF
TRBV5-1	TRBJ1-6	-	-	TGCGCCAGCAGCTTGGGCGGGAATAATTCACCCCTCCACTTT	CASSLGGNNSPLHF
TRBV5-1	TRBJ1-5	few	-	TGCGCCAGGGCGAGGGGGGGAGTTTATCAGCCCCAGCATTTT	CARARGGVYQPQHF
TRBV2	TRBJ1-1	-	TRBD1	TGTGCCAGCAGTGGTGAAGGCAGGGGGCTGGCCGAAGCTTTCTTT	CASSGEGRGLAEAFF
TRBV4-2	TRBJ2-1	-	-	TGTGCCAGCAGCCAAGAAACAGGCCCTTCCTACAATGAGCAGTTCTTC	CASSQETGPSYNEQFF
TRBV10-3	TRBJ1-1	-	-	TGTGCCATCAGCAGGGGTGTAATGAACACTGAAGCTTTCTTT	CAISRGVMNTEAFF